One sample yielded the 4 T cell receptor beta chains listed below, sequenced in a study of tumor-infiltrating lymphocytes in oesophageal squamous cell carcinoma. Each CDR3 protein gets one entry after TCRdb re-called the PCR reads with MiXCR. In the table there are about 14,000 distinct CDR3 sequences, roughly half of which are singletons. Sequencing was performed on blood. The source of these receptors is a male donor with esophageal squamous cell carcinoma.

This clonotype was observed at least ten times. This rearrangement joins TRBV5-1 to TRBJ2-2; no reliable D call. Trimming stripped 0 bases from V and 6 bases from J, with 9 bases between. Germline CDR1 reads SGHRS; CDR2 reads YFSETQ. The length of the CDR3 is 14 residues. CDR3 in DNA: TGCGCCAGCAGCTTGGGTCTGGAGCCCGGGGAGCTGTTTTTT. Translated, it gives CASSLGLEPGELFF.

This rearrangement joins TRBV7-9 to TRBJ2-7; D unclear. The CDR3 is 12 residues long. V shed 2 bases and J shed 5 bases, with 7 bases lying between them. Germline CDR1 SEHNR, CDR2 FQNEAQ (reference sequence). The CDR3 DNA follows: TGTGCCAGCAGCTTATACTTCGACGAGCAGTACTTC. Translated: CASSLYFDEQYF.

This chain joins TRBV6-5 and TRBJ1-2; D is possibly TRBD1 (6 bases). V lost 2 bases, J lost 5 bases, and 12 bases lay in between. This CDR3 contains 14 residues. Germline loops: CDR1 MNHEY, CDR2 SVGAGI. CDR3: CASSYGGGRYGYTF. The CDR3 nucleotides are TGTGCCAGCAGTTACGGAGGGGGGAGGTATGGCTACACCTTC.

As to this clonotype: The final CDR3 position lacks the conserved phenylalanine or tryptophan, pointing to a likely read error. It is unclear where the CDR3 begins or ends on the DNA, so no DNA is shown, and the CDR3 is as TCRdb lists it. The chain couples TRBV28 to TRBJ2-6; TRBD1, the table's D call, was not compared with the DNA. In germline, CDR1 is MDHEN, CDR2 SYDVKM. The CDR3 contains 13 residues when both ends are counted. CDR3: CASSEFTQTGGVV.